This T cell receptor beta chain comes out of a study of T cell repertoires in cytomegalovirus infection. Study as a whole: Matching HLA type, along with CMV infection, was indicated by public TCR beta signatures. General study findings and limits: In two of eight donors, the top clonotype was HLA-C-restricted CMV-specific.

TCRdb recomputed calls from the reads with MiXCR, one row per CDR3 protein. The sample yields roughly 500,000 distinct CDR3 sequences, 30% to 40% seen once. As for this clonotype: Its antigen remains unidentified.

The CDR3 runs 12 residues. V lost 3 bases and J 3 bases, leaving 8 bases between the germline ends. CDR1 DFQATT and CDR2 SNEGSKA come from the germline V gene (reference sequence). The receptor's source is a human donor in good health (CMV status not recorded). Some clones in this sample may be carry-over from other donors' samples. Sample: cultured PBMCs, taken from culture after CMV antigen stimulation. This chain uses TRBV20-1 with TRBJ1-2; maybe TRBD1 (6 bases). The CDR3 region has the DNA TGCAGTGCTAGCCGACAGGACTATGGCTACACCTTC. Its protein product is CSASRQDYGYTF.